What follows is one T cell receptor beta chain and its context. Its binding antigen is unknown. No much larger clonotype is one base removed from it; base qualities were not supplied. TCR CDR3 regions were amplified from genomic DNA by multiplex PCR using the deep immunoSEQ assay. Genomic DNA extracted from each cell subset was distributed evenly over all wells of several immunoSEQ 96-well plates, and each plate served as one replicate. For sorted subsets, each replicate PCR was loaded with roughly 200 ng genomic DNA, equivalent to approximately 27,000 T cell genomes. Purified libraries were measured with a Qubit 3.0 fluorometer, size-checked on a Bioanalyzer 2100, and measured again with the KAPA Library Quantification kit. A separate single-read 150-cycle Illumina NextSeq 550 flow cell was used to sequence each immunoSEQ 96-well plate. Turning to the authors' computational methods: Because the immunoSEQ output included only junctional sequences and no quality scores, the filtering could not be the same as the filtering used for full-length reads. Sequences were annotated with PyIR, a Python wrapper for IgBLAST v1.9, and V/J genes and CDR3 were assigned using IMGT germline references. Reads were removed for weak V/J assignments (E-value above 1e-6), missing CDR3, stop codons, out-of-frame junctions, or ambiguous translated residues. V3J clonotypes were defined as sequences sharing the same inferred V gene, J gene, and CDR3 amino acid sequence. Percentage overlap between repertoires was calculated by dividing the number of shared unique clonotypes by the size of the smaller repertoire. Three approaches were used to assess repertoire richness: RTK rarefaction, the Chao1 estimator, and Recon v2.1 estimates of unobserved clonotypes. For all TCRbeta clonotypes obtained by the gDNA method from four donors, generation probabilities were computed with OLGA. Entries here come from immuneACCESS through TCRdb and include only in-frame sequences with V and J called. Some clones fail to appear in such tables; in the studies checked, an unresolved V gene covers under half of the shortfall, and the cause of the remainder is unknown. The V and J calls and clone size were taken over from that table, and D and trimming were inferred from the DNA. Within this sample are 2 million to 2.5 million clones, with about 92% of them counted one time only. The ten largest clonotypes hold 0.39% of the sample.

CDR1 and CDR2 are read off the germline V gene as SNHLY and FYNNEI. Relative to germline, V is 4 bases shorter and J is 5 bases shorter, with 14 bases between their ends. The CDR3 goes from the cysteine to the phenylalanine over 14 residues. Only the CDR3 portion is preserved as DNA: 42 bases, with reading frame beginning at the first base. These data originate in a study of shared clonotypes between healthy human individuals (dated by TCRdb to the early 2020s). Background for the entire study: A couple of women and a few men aged 18 to 49 years were included in the cohort. For each donor, CD4 naive and CD4 memory were each run on three plates, CD8 naive on two plates, and CD8 memory on one plate. The study deeply sequenced blood TCR repertoires of about five healthy adults to estimate repertoire size and the extent of clonotype sharing between individuals. To increase sequencing depth and limit assay-specific biases, different laboratories used diverse techniques to prepare libraries and sequence TCR repertoires. Leukapheresis yielded between about 0.9 and 10 billion PBMCs per donor.

The donors were healthy, HIV-negative adults who had no recently reported acute infections or vaccinations. All donors were Caucasian adults living in Nashville, Tennessee, USA. Magnetic negative selection was used to enrich CD4+ T cells, after which naive cells were positively selected on CD45RA and the negative fraction became the memory subset. Blood was collected by leukapheresis, and PBMCs were isolated by Ficoll-Histopaque density gradient centrifugation and then cryopreserved in liquid nitrogen vapor phase. Analytical flow cytometry was used to check the purity and quantity of each magnetically sorted T cell population. Genomic DNA was isolated from every sorted fraction and measured by UV absorbance on a Nanodrop 2000c. The full study reports these points: The genetic and exposure-history diversity represented was limited by the small number of donors. Approximately 5% of naive CD4, 3.5% of naive CD8, 2.3% of memory CD4, and over 0.35% of memory CD8 clonotypes were shared across a few donors. Sampling was restricted to blood, and TCR repertoires in tissue are likely to differ from TCR repertoires in blood. Pairwise subsampling indicated that sequencing depth was expected to affect the degree of clonotype sharing among donors. Rarefaction of sorted-subset datasets indicated incomplete sequencing despite the large sequencing depth. Clonotypes shared by all four sorted-subset donors showed higher generation probabilities than non-shared clonotypes. Estimated clonotype richness was generally larger for naive than for memory subsets.

Material: naive CD4+ T cells from PBMCs. What this sample's cell subset or site label stands for: CD45RA+ positively selected. The rearranged segments are TRBV2 and TRBJ1-2; a tentative D call is TRBD1 (5 bases match). The TCR comes from a man aged 18 to 35 in good health. Some clones in this sample may be carry-over from other donors' samples. The DNA sequence is as follows: TGTGCCAGCAGTGTTTTGGGGACGGTTTATGGCTACACCTTC. It translates to CASSVLGTVYGYTF.